The 10 T cell receptor beta chains given below trace back to one sample, sequenced in a study of spatial heterogeneity in lung cancer. Study conclusions and caveats: Counts that tracked tumor mutation counts were those of expanded intratumoral alpha and beta TCRs.

Using its own MiXCR run on the 5' RACE reads, TCRdb lists one record per CDR3 protein. The top ten clones hold about a tenth of a sample with about 5,000 distinct CDR3 sequences, 10% to 15% of them seen once. Time point: sample taken at primary tumor resection. Which antigens these TCRs recognize remains unknown. The specimen comprised lung tumor tissue, sampled at surgery. The receptors stem from a female donor with early-stage non-small cell lung cancer.

By share, this clonotype counts as medium-sized. This chain connects TRBV11-1 to TRBJ1-6; 7 bases align to TRBD1. Trimming took 2 bases from V and 7 from J; bases not matched to a gene: 2. There are 14 residues in the CDR3. The germline gives CDR1 SGHAT, CDR2 FQDESV (reference sequence). CDR3 sequence (DNA): TGTGCCAGCAGCTTAAGGGACAGCAATTCACCCCTCCACTTT. It is translated as CASSLRDSNSPLHF.

In its sample, this clonotype ranks as large (0.1 to 1%). The genes are TRBV2 and TRBJ2-7; maybe TRBD1 (6 bases). Germline V lookup: CDR1 SNHLY, CDR2 FYNNEI. The CDR3 is 14 amino acids. Trimming cost V 4 bases and J 3 bases, with 13 bases left between them. CDR3 sequence: CASSVEGEVYEQYF. The CDR3 coding sequence is TGTGCCAGCAGTGTTGAGGGGGAAGTCTACGAGCAGTACTTC.

This chain connects TRBV20-1 to TRBJ2-5; D is uncertain. The CDR3 extends over 10 amino acids. V was shortened by 0 bases and J by 5 bases, with 1 base between the two germline ends. In germline, CDR1 is DFQATT, CDR2 SNEGSKA (reference sequence). Here the CDR3 DNA reads TGCAGTGCTAGAGAGGAGACCCAGTACTTC. Amino acid sequence: CSAREETQYF.

Ten or more counts support this clonotype. V and J are TRBV2 and TRBJ1-5; 9 nucleotides agree with TRBD1. V shed 7 bases, J shed 6 bases, and the junction held 7 bases outside the gene matches. This CDR3 is built from 14 residues. Germline loops: CDR1 SNHLY, CDR2 FYNNEI. This CDR3 reads CASTLQGAGQPQHF. The CDR3 nucleotides are TGTGCCAGCACCTTACAGGGGGCAGGTCAGCCCCAGCATTTT. The full variable domain, its missing parts supplied by reference TRBV2 and TRBJ1-5, is EPEVTQTPSHQVTQMGQEVILRCVPISNHLYFYWYRQILGQKVEFLVSFYNNEISEKSEIFDDQFSVERPDGSNFTLKIRSTKLEDSAMYFCASTLQGAGQPQHFGDGTRLSIL.

The J gene is TRBJ1-5, the V gene TRBV6-5; a possible D gene is TRBD1 (6 bases). V lost 6 bases to trimming and J lost 2 bases, with 14 bases between them. CDR1 is MNHEY, CDR2 SVGAGI, per germline. The CDR3 is 15 residues long. This CDR3 reads CASRPDNRGNQPQHF. For the CDR3, the DNA is TGTGCCAGCAGGCCAGACAACAGGGGCAATCAGCCCCAGCATTTT.

The rearrangement links TRBV5-1 to TRBJ2-7; possible D gene TRBD2, 5 bases. Germline lookup yields CDR1 SGHRS and CDR2 YFSETQ. The V end lost 3 bases, the J end lost 0 bases, and 7 bases lay between the germline ends. The CDR3 contains 13 residues. CDR3 sequence reads: CASSSGLSYEQYF. The CDR3 DNA sequence: TGCGCCAGCAGCTCCGGACTCTCCTACGAGCAGTACTTC.

V usage is TRBV20-1 and J usage is TRBJ1-5; no definite D call. Germline CDR1 reads DFQATT; CDR2 reads SNEGSKA (reference sequence). The V end lost 2 bases, the J end lost 4 bases, and 9 bases lay between the germline ends. The CDR3 has 13 residues. The CDR3 region has the DNA TGCAGTGCTAGAAGGACGGGAAATCAGCCCCAGCATTTT. Its translation: CSARRTGNQPQHF.

This clonotype has a handful of counts. A junction end diverges from the germline sequence, so it may reflect a read error. The chain recombines TRBV20-1 with TRBJ1-4; TRBD1 aligns across 8 bases. Germline V gene sequence: CDR1 DFQATT, CDR2 SNEGSKA (reference sequence). This CDR3 region has 13 residues. CDR3 in DNA: TGCAGTGCTAGAGACCAGACAGGGGCGTTCGAGATTTTT. This codes for CSARDQTGAFEIF.

This clonotype is labeled as medium-sized (0.01 to 0.1%). The chain joins TRBV6-1 to TRBJ2-7; D call uncertain. Trimming cost V 9 bases and J 6 bases, with 15 bases left between them. The V gene's germline CDR1 is MNHNS and CDR2 SASEGT. The length of the CDR3 is 12 residues. The CDR3 protein is CASRPGFGEQYF. DNA for the CDR3: TGTGCCAGTCGACCCGGGTTCGGCGAGCAGTACTTC.

This clonotype counts as medium-sized (0.01 to 0.1%). The chain uses TRBV12-5 and TRBJ1-5, with 7 positions matching TRBD1. The CDR3 consists of 15 residues. The J segment lost 0 bases and the V segment lost 6 bases, leaving 5 bases of the junction unmatched. CDR1 is LGHNT, CDR2 FRNRAP, per germline. CDR3 DNA sequence: TGTGCTAGTGGCCAGGGGACAGCTAGCAATCAGCCCCAGCATTTT. It encodes CASGQGTASNQPQHF.